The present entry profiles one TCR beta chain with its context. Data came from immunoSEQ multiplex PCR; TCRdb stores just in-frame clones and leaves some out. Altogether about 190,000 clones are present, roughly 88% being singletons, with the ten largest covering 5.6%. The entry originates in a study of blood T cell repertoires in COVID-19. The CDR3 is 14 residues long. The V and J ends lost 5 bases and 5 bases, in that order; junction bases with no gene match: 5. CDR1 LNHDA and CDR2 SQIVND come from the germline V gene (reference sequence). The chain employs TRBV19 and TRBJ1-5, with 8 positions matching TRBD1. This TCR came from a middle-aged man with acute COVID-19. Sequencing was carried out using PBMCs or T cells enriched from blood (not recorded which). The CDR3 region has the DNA TGTGCCAGTAGTTTCCGGGACAGGTATCAGCCCCAGCATTTT. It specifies CASSFRDRYQPQHF.